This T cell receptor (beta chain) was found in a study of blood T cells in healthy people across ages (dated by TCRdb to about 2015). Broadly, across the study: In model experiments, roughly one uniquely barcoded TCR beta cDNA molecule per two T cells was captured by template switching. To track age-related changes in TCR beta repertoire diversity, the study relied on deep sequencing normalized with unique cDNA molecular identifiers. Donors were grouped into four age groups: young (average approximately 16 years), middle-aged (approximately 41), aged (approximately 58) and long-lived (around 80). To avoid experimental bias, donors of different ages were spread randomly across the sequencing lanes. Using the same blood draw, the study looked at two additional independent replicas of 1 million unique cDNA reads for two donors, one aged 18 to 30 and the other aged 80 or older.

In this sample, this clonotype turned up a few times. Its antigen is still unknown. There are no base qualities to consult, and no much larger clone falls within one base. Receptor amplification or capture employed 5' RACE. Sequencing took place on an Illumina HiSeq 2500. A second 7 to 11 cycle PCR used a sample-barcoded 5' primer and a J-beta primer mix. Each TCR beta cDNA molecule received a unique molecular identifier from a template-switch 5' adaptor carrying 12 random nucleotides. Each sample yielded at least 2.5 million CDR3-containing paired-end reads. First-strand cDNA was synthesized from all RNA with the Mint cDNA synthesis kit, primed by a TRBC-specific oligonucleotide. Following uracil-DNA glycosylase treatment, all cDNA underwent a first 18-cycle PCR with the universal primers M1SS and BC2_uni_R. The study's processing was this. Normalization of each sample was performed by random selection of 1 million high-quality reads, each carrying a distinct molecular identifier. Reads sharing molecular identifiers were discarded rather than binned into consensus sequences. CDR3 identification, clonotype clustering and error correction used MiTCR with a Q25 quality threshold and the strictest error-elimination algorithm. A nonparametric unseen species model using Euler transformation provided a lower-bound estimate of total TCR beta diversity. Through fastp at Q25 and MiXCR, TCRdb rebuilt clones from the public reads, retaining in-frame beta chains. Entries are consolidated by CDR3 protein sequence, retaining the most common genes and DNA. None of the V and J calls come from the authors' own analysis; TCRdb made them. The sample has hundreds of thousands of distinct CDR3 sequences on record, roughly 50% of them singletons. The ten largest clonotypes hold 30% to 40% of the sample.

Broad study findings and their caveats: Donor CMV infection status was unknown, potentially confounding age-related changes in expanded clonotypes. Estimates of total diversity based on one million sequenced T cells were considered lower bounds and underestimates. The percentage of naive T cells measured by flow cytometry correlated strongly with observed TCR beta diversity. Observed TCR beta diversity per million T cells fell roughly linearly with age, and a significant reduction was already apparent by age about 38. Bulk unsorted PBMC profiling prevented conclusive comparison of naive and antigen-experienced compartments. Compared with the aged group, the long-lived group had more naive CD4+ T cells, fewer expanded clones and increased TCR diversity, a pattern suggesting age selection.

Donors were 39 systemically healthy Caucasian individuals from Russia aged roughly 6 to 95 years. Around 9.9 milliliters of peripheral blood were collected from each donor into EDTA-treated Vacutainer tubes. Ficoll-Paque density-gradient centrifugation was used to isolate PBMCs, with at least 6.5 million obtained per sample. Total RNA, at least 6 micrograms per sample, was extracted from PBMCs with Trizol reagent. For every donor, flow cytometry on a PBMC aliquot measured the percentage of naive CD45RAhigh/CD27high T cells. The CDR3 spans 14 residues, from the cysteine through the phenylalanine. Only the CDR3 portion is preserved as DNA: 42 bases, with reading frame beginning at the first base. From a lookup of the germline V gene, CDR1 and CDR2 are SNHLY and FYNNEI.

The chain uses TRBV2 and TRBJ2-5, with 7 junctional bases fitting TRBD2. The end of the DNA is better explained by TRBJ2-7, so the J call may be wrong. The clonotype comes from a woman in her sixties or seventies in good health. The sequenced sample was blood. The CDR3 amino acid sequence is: CASRTGTTSYEQYF. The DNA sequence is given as TGTGCCAGCAGGACCGGGACTACCAGCTACGAGCAGTACTTC.